These 9 T cell receptor beta chains originate from one sample sequenced in a study of blood T cell repertoires in COVID-19. The data were produced by immunoSEQ multiplex PCR, yet TCRdb's version contains in-frame clones alone and is incomplete. Here the sample spans roughly 220,000 clones, about 88% being singletons. Material: peripheral blood. These receptors were taken from a woman in her fifties or sixties with COVID-19, enrolled during active disease.

The CDR3 loop is CASSPPRGNRANVLTF. DNA of the CDR3: TGTGCCAGCAGCCCACCGCGGGGGAATCGGGCCAACGTCCTGACTTTC. The chain employs TRBV5-6 and TRBJ2-6; TRBD2 matches 7 bases. Germline V gene lookup returns CDR1 SGHDT and CDR2 YYEEEE. Trimming removed 4 bases from V and 5 bases from J; junction bases left unmatched: 9. This CDR3 has 16 residues.

This chain joins TRBV28 and TRBJ2-3; 8 bases line up with TRBD1. The CDR3 contains 15 residues. The junction had 5 bases not matched to a gene; V was cut back by 5 bases and J by 1 base. Germline CDR1 is MDHEN and CDR2 is SYDVKM. The CDR3 DNA sequence: TGTGCCAGCAGTGTTGCGGGACAGGGCACAGATACGCAGTATTTT. Translated: CASSVAGQGTDTQYF.

The CDR3 region has the DNA TGTGCCACCTCCATAGGGGCAGGGGACTATGGCTACACCTTC. Its protein is CATSIGAGDYGYTF. V and J are TRBV2 and TRBJ1-2; TRBD1 might be the D (6 bases). CDR3 length: 14 amino acids. Trimming took 10 bases from V and 3 from J, leaving 18 bases between them. Germline assignment: CDR1 SNHLY and CDR2 FYNNEI.

V is TRBV19 and J is TRBJ2-7, with TRBD2 as a possible D gene (6 bases). CDR3 length: 14 residues. Between the trimmed V and J ends, which lost 3 bases and 2 bases, there was a span of 11 bases. Germline V gene lookup returns CDR1 LNHDA and CDR2 SQIVND (reference sequence). CDR3 DNA: TGTGCCAGTAGTATGATCCCGGGGGCCTACGAGCAGTACTTC. Amino acid sequence: CASSMIPGAYEQYF.

This chain joins TRBV9 and TRBJ1-5; a possible D gene is TRBD1 (5 bases). CDR1 SGDLS and CDR2 YYNGEE come from the germline V gene. This CDR3 has 13 amino acids. Trimming shortened V by 2 bases and J by 7 bases, and 10 bases separated the two germline ends. CDR3 in amino acids: CASSVAGDQPQHF. DNA for the CDR3: TGTGCCAGCAGCGTCGCGGGGGACCAGCCCCAGCATTTT.

The gene calls are TRBV6-4 and TRBJ1-2; D is possibly TRBD1 (6 bases). The CDR3 extends over 15 amino acids. Between the trimmed V and J ends, which lost 7 bases and 5 bases, there was a span of 20 bases. In germline, CDR1 is MRHNA, CDR2 SNTAGT. The CDR3 here is CASTQSGTLGYGYTF. In nucleotides, the CDR3 is TGTGCCAGCACCCAATCCGGGACACTGGGTTATGGCTACACCTTC.

The table lists this clone with a few counts. V is TRBV27 and J is TRBJ1-1, with TRBD1 matching over 8 bases. This CDR3 is built from 18 residues. Germline CDR1 reads MNHEY; CDR2 reads SMNVEV (reference sequence). Trimming took 8 bases from V and 0 from J; bases not matched to a gene: 17. The CDR3 DNA follows: TGTGCCAGCTACAATCAATGGACAGGGACGTTTATGAACACTGAAGCTTTCTTT. It translates to CASYNQWTGTFMNTEAFF.

The chain's CDR3 is CASSQEAGGWGNEQFF. The CDR3 DNA reads TGCGCCAGCAGCCAAGAGGCGGGGGGCTGGGGCAATGAGCAGTTCTTC. J is TRBJ2-1 and V is TRBV4-1; 8 nucleotides match TRBD2. This CDR3 is built from 16 residues. The ends lost 0 bases at V and 6 bases at J; junction bases unmatched: 7. CDR1 and CDR2 (germline): MGHRA, YSYEKL.

This clone came up once. The CDR3 DNA is TGTGCCAGCAGCAAAGGAAAGAAGCTCCGGCAGTACGTC. Its protein is CASSKGKKLRQYV. V gene TRBV21-1 combines with J gene TRBJ2-7; the DNA was not used to check the table's D call, TRBD2. TRBV21-1 is marked as a pseudogene. CDR3 length: 13 residues.